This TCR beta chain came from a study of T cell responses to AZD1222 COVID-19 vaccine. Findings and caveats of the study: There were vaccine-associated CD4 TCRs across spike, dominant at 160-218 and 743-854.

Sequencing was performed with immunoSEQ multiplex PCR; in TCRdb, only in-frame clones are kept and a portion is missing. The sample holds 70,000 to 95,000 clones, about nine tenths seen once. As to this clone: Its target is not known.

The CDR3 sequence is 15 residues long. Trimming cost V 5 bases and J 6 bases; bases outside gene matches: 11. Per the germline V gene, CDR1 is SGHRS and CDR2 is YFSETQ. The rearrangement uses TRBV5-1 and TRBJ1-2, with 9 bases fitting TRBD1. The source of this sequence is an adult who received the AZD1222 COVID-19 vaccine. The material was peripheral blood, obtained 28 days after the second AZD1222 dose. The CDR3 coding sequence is TGCGCCAGCAGTAGGGGGACAGGGTCGGAGGATGGCTACACCTTC. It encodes CASSRGTGSEDGYTF.